The text below deals with one TCR beta chain. This sample stems from a study of patients and donors after allogeneic stem cell transplantation. One entry per CDR3 protein, called by TCRdb with MiXCR from the RT-PCR reads. The data hold about a million distinct CDR3 sequences, with approximately 19% observed a single time. After removal of 4 bases from V and 2 bases from J, the junction contained 5 bases not matched to a gene. CDR1 and CDR2 (germline): KGHDR, SFDVKD. The CDR3 has 15 residues. V gene TRBV24-1 combines with J gene TRBJ2-7; 9 positions match TRBD1. Sample: blood, either unsorted or a sorted T cell fraction (not recorded which). This clonotype originated in a human donor who was either an allogeneic HSCT recipient or a stem cell or donor lymphocyte infusion donor (not recorded which). It is not recorded whose cells these are; they may come from a transplant donor. The chain's CDR3 is CATSDWTGDTYEQYF. The CDR3 bases are TGTGCCACCAGTGACTGGACAGGGGATACCTACGAGCAGTACTTC.